Reported below is one TCR beta chain. The CDR3 totals 16 residues. With V trimmed by 4 bases and J by 0 bases, 7 bases remained unmatched. The germline gives CDR1 SGHDT, CDR2 YYEEEE. This sample is part of a study of blood T cell repertoires in COVID-19. Followed longitudinally, the Seattle patients had been enrolled during active infection. Clones were sequenced by immunoSEQ multiplex PCR, and TCRdb holds only the in-frame ones, with some missing. The data contain 150,000 to 200,000 clones, 83% of them singletons. Sequencing was performed on peripheral blood. The chain joins TRBV5-6 to TRBJ1-5, with 7 positions matching TRBD1. This TCR derives from a woman aged 70 to 79 with COVID-19, enrolled during active disease. The CDR3 DNA is TGTGCCAGCAGCGTTTACAGGGGATATAGCAATCAGCCCCAGCATTTT. Protein: CASSVYRGYSNQPQHF.